This TCR beta chain was recorded in a study of Tregs in tolerant kidney transplant recipients. About this clone itself: The antigen is undetermined.

Broader study findings: Donor-specific Treg expansion exceeded global Treg expansion in tolerant patients, suggesting antigen drive. Nucleotide sequences could not be compared across some patients' samples due to primer changes.

Looked up from germline, CDR1 is LNHDA and CDR2 is SQIVND (reference sequence). The CDR3 sequence is 14 residues long. The V and J ends lost 5 bases and 2 bases, in that order; junction bases with no gene match: 6. Assay used: immunoSEQ multiplex PCR; TCRdb lists only in-frame clones, some missing. Of 75,000 to 100,000 clones listed, 93% are singletons. Mixed chimerism was transient after nonmyeloablative marrow transplants from related graft donors. Unstimulated Tregs (CD4+CD25+CD127-) and CD4+CD25- non-Tregs were sorted from PBMCs. This chain joins TRBV19 and TRBJ2-7, with TRBD1 identical over 7 bases. Sequencing used CD4+ T cells from blood (PBMCs), obtained 12 months after the transplant. This TCR came from a human patient who received a combined kidney and bone marrow transplant. The graft donor may be the source of some T cells. The CDR3 is CASSLRQGPYEQYF. CDR3 bases: TGTGCCAGTAGTTTACGACAGGGCCCCTACGAGCAGTACTTC.